What follows are 2 T cell receptor beta chains derived from one specimen sequenced in a study of CD4 T cells in relation to SARS-CoV-2 and coronaviruses. The unexposed donors gave CD4+ T cells in 2011-2018, prior to COVID-19. CD4+ T cells were isolated from the cells after 10 days of culture. These receptors' antigens are unknown. The method was immunoSEQ multiplex PCR; TCRdb's version includes in-frame clones alone and lacks a portion of them. The sample has about 28,000 clones, 74% seen once. Sequenced: CD4+ T cells from PBMCs, cultured in vitro. These receptors came from a human donor in good health.

This chain uses TRBV6-6 with TRBJ2-5; D may be TRBD1 (6 bases). The CDR3 is 16 residues long. The V end lost 2 bases, the J end lost 4 bases, and 17 bases lay between the germline ends. The V gene's germline CDR1 is MNHNY and CDR2 SVGAGI (reference sequence). CDR3 protein: CASSYLGGLGGETQYF. The CDR3 DNA sequence: TGTGCCAGCAGTTACCTAGGGGGTCTCGGCGGAGAGACCCAGTACTTC.

J is TRBJ2-2 and V is TRBV18; D is ambiguous. Germline V lookup: CDR1 KGHSH, CDR2 LQKENI. This CDR3 contains 14 residues. Deletions cut 0 bases from V and 5 bases from J, with 7 bases between. CDR3 sequence (DNA): TGTGCCAGCTCACCACCAGGGCCGACCGGGGAGCTGTTTTTT. Translated, it gives CASSPPGPTGELFF.